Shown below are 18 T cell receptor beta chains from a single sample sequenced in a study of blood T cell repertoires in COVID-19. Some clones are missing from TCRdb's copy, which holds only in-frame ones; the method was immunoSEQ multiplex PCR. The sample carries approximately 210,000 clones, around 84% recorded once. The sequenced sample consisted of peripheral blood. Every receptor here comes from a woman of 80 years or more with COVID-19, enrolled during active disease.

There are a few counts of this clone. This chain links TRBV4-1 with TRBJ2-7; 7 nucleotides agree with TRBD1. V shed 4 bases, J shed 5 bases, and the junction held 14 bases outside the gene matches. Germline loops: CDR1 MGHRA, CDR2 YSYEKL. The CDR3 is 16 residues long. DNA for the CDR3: TGCGCCAGCAGCCCAGGAACAGGGGTCACCCGGAACGAGCAGTACTTC. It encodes CASSPGTGVTRNEQYF.

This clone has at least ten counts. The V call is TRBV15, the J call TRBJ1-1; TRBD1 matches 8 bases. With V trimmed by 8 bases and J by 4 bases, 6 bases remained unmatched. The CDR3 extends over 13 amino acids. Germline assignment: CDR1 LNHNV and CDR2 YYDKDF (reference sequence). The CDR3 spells CATRQGFSTEAFF. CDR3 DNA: TGTGCCACCCGACAGGGGTTTAGCACTGAAGCTTTCTTT.

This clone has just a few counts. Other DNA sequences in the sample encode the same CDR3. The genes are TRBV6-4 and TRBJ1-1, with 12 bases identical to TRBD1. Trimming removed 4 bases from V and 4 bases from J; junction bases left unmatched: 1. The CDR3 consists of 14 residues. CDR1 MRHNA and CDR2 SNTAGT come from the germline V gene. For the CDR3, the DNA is TGTGCCAGCAGTGGGGACAGGGGGCCCACTGAAGCTTTCTTT. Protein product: CASSGDRGPTEAFF.

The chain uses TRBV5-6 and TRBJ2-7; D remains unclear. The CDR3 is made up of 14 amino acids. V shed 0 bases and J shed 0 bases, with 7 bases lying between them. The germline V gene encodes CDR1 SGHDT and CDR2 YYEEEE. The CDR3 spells CASSLGAPSYEQYF. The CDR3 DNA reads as TGTGCCAGCAGCTTGGGGGCACCCTCCTACGAGCAGTACTTC.

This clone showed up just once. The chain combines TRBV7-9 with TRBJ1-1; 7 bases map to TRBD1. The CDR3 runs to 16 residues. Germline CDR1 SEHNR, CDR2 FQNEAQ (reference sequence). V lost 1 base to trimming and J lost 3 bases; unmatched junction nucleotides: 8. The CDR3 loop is CASSLGGRGSDTEAFF. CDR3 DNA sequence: TGTGCCAGCAGCTTAGGGGGCAGGGGGAGTGACACTGAAGCTTTCTTT.

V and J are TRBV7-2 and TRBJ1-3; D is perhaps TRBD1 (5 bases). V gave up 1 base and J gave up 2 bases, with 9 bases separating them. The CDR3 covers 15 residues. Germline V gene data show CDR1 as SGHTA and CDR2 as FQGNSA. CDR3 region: CASSLVPGTGNTIYF. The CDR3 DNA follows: TGTGCCAGCAGCTTAGTCCCAGGGACTGGAAACACCATATATTTT.

CDR3: CASSLDPLASDTQYF. CDR3 coding DNA: TGTGCCAGCAGCTTAGATCCGCTAGCCTCAGATACGCAGTATTTT. This sequence joins TRBV7-2 and TRBJ2-3; D is possibly TRBD2 (5 bases). CDR3 length: 15 amino acids. The V gene lost 1 base and the J gene lost 4 bases, with 12 bases spanning the gap. The germline V gene has CDR1 SGHTA and CDR2 FQGNSA.

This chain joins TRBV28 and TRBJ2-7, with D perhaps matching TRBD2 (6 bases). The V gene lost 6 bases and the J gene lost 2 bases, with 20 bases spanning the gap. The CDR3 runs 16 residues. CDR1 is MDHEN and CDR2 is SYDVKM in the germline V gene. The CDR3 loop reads CASSTTPPAGTYEQYF. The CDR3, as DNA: TGTGCCAGCAGCACCACCCCCCCGGCGGGGACCTACGAGCAGTACTTC.

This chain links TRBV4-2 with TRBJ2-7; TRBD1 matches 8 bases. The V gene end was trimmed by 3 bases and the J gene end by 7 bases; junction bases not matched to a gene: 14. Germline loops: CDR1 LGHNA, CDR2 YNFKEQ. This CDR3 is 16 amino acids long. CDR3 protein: CASSQDGDRLFPEQYF. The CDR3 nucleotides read TGTGCCAGCAGCCAGGATGGGGACAGGCTCTTCCCAGAGCAGTACTTC.

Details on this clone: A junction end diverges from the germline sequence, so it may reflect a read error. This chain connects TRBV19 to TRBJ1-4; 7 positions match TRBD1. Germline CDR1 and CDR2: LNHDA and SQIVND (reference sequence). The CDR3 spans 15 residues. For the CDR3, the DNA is TGTACCAGTAGTTCCGGGGCAGGGGGGAGTGAAAAACTGTTTTTT. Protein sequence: CTSSSGAGGSEKLFF.

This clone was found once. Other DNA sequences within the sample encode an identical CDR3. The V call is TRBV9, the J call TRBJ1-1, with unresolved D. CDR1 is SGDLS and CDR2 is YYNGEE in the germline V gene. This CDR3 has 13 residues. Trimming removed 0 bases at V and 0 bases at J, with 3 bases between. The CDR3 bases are TGTGCCAGCAGCGTAGCAGTGAACACTGAAGCTTTCTTT. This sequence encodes CASSVAVNTEAFF.

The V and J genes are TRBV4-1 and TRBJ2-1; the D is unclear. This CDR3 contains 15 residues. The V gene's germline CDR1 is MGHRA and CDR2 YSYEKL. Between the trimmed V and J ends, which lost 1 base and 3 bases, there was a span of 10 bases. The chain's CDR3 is CASSQAGYSYNEQFF. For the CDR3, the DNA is TGCGCCAGCAGCCAAGCTGGGTACAGCTACAATGAGCAGTTCTTC.

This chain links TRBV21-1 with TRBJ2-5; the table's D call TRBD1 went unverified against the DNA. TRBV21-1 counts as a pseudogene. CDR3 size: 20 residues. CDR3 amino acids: CASSKGTLGQPPQKRETQYF. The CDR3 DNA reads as TGTGCCAGCAGCAAAGGAACTCTGGGGCAGCCTCCCCAGAAAAGAGAGACCCAGTACTTC.

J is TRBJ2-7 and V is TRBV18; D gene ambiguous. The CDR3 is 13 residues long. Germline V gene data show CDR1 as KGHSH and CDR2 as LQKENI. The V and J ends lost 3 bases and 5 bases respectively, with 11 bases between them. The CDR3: CASSPGRTHEQYF. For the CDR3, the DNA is TGTGCCAGCTCACCTGGCAGAACCCACGAGCAGTACTTC.

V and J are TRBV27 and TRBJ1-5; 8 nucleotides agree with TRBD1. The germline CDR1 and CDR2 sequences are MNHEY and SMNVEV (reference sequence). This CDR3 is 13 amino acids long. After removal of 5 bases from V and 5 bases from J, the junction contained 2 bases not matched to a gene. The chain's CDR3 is CASSQGAYQPQHF. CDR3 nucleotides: TGTGCCAGCAGTCAGGGGGCTTATCAGCCCCAGCATTTT.

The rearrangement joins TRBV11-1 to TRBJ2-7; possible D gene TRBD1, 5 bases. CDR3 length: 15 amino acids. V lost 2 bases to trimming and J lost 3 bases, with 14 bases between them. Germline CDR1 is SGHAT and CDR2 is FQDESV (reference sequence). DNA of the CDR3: TGTGCCAGCAGCTTACCGACAGCTGGGCACTACGAGCAGTACTTC. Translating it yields CASSLPTAGHYEQYF.

The CDR3 region has the DNA TGTGCCAGCAGCCCACGGACTAGCGCTGAGACCCAGTACTTC. This translates into CASSPRTSAETQYF. The chain carries TRBV5-4 and TRBJ2-5, with TRBD2 identical over 9 bases. In germline, CDR1 is SGHNT, CDR2 YYREEE (reference sequence). J was trimmed by 5 bases and V by 4 bases; bases with no gene match: 6. The CDR3 sequence is 14 residues long. The variable domain in full, with the rest retrieved from reference TRBV5-4 and TRBJ2-5, is ETGVTQSPTHLIKTRGQQVTLRCSSQSGHNTVSWYQQALGQGPQFIFQYYREEENGRGNFPPRFSGLQFPNYSSELNVNALELDDSALYLCASSPRTSAETQYFGPGTRLLVL.

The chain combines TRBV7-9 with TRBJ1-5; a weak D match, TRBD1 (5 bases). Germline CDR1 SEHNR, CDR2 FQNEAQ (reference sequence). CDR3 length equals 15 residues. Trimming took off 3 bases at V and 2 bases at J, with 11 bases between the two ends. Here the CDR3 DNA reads TGTGCCAGCAGCTTCCAGGGAAAGGGCAATCAGCCCCAGCATTTT. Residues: CASSFQGKGNQPQHF.